This T cell receptor beta chain is from a study of blood T cell repertoires in COVID-19. Study-level background: PBMCs, B-cell-depleted T cells, or T cells provided the cDNA or gDNA that made up the material.

As originally analysed: Reference gene primer amplification in the assay estimated nucleated cell counts. The repertoire was sequenced with immunoSEQ multiplex PCR; TCRdb's copy has only in-frame clones and lacks some. The DNA gave D and trimming, while V, J and clone size come from that table. The profile shows hundreds of thousands of clones, 87% of them singletons. The CDR3 has 16 amino acids. The J segment lost 0 bases and the V segment lost 6 bases, leaving 10 bases of the junction unmatched. Germline V lookup: CDR1 SNHLY, CDR2 FYNNEI. The sequence was collected from a woman younger than 30 who had recovered from COVID-19. The rearrangement uses TRBV2 and TRBJ1-1; 7 bases line up with TRBD1. The sequencing sample was made of peripheral blood. Here the CDR3 DNA reads TGTGCCAGCAGACAAACGGGACAGTTCATGAACACTGAAGCTTTCTTT. Amino acid sequence: CASRQTGQFMNTEAFF. The whole variable domain, remainder taken from reference TRBV2 and TRBJ1-1, is EPEVTQTPSHQVTQMGQEVILRCVPISNHLYFYWYRQILGQKVEFLVSFYNNEISEKSEIFDDQFSVERPDGSNFTLKIRSTKLEDSAMYFCASRQTGQFMNTEAFFGQGTRLTVV.